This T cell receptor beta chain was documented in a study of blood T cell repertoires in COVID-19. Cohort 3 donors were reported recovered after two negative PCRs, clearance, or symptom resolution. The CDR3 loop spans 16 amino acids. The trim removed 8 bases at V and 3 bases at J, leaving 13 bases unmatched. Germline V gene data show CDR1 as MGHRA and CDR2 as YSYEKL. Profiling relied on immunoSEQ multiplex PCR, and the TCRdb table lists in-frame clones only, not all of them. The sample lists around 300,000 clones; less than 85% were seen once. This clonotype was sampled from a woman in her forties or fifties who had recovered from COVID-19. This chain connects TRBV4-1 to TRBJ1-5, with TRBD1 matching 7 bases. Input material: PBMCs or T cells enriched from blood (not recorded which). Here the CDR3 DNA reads TGCGCCAGCGCACCTAGCGGGGACAGTATCAATCAGCCCCAGCATTTT. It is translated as CASAPSGDSINQPQHF.